This record covers a single T cell receptor (beta chain). This record belongs to a study of T cells in narcolepsy. Sequencing was performed with immunoSEQ multiplex PCR; in TCRdb, only in-frame clones are kept and a portion is missing. This table has more than 9,500 clones, around 94% appearing once. Per the germline V gene, CDR1 is MNHEY and CDR2 is SVGAGI. The V segment lost 8 bases and the J segment 1 base; nucleotides outside the gene matches: 4. CDR3 length equals 14 residues. The sequencing input was CD45RA- memory CD4+ T cells from PBMCs. V gene TRBV6-5 combines with J gene TRBJ2-3, with TRBD1 matching over 9 bases. The clonotype was recovered from a human donor with narcolepsy. CDR3 nucleotide sequence: TGTGCCAGCGGCCGGGACAGGGGCACAGATACGCAGTATTTT. Protein: CASGRDRGTDTQYF.